This TCR beta chain is from a study of blood T cell repertoires in COVID-19. About the research overall: Acute and convalescent COVID-19 samples came from the United States, Italy and Spain.

This clone was recorded a few times. Clones were sequenced by immunoSEQ multiplex PCR, and TCRdb holds only the in-frame ones, with some missing. This sample has some 140,000 clones, with more than 75% found just once. The V end lost 4 bases, the J end lost 2 bases, and 18 bases lay between the germline ends. Germline CDR1 is SGHNT and CDR2 is YYREEE (reference sequence). This CDR3 comprises 16 residues. The TCR comes from a man older than 75 with acute or convalescent COVID-19. The rearrangement uses TRBV5-4 and TRBJ1-2, with D possibly TRBD1 on 6 matching bases. Sequenced input: peripheral blood. The CDR3 here is CASSPAPGQLNYGYTF. CDR3 in DNA: TGTGCCAGCAGCCCCGCCCCGGGACAACTAAACTATGGCTACACCTTC.